The 11 T cell receptor beta chains given below trace back to one sample, sequenced in a study of early T cells in non-severe SARS-CoV-2 infection. TCRdb independently ran MiXCR on the 5' RACE reads; one entry per CDR3 protein. The sample has about 48,000 distinct CDR3 sequences, about 7.8% seen once; the top ten hold about 5.3%. The sample taken for sequencing was whole blood. Receptors were obtained from an adult who was a healthcare worker with PCR-confirmed SARS-CoV-2 infection or an uninfected control (not recorded which).

This clonotype was detected many times. The chain recombines TRBV19 with TRBJ1-6; D is ambiguous. Looked up from germline, CDR1 is LNHDA and CDR2 is SQIVND (reference sequence). The CDR3 has 14 residues. V lost 3 bases to trimming and J lost 7 bases, with 10 bases between them. The DNA of the CDR3 is TGTGCCAGTAGTATGGGTCCGAGGAATTCACCCCTCCACTTT. It translates to CASSMGPRNSPLHF.

The sample holds many counts of this clonotype. V and J are TRBV3-1 and TRBJ1-2; D is undetermined. This CDR3 has 15 amino acids. The germline CDR1 and CDR2 sequences are LGHDT and YNNKEL (reference sequence). V lost 4 bases and J lost 2, with 14 bases in between. The CDR3 sequence is CASSPDRTGNYGYTF. CDR3 DNA: TGTGCCAGCAGCCCCGACCGGACGGGGAACTATGGCTACACCTTC.

This clonotype was observed a handful of times. The V call is TRBV12-3 or TRBV12-4, the J call TRBJ1-2; no clear D. Trimming took 0 bases from V and 7 from J, leaving 9 bases between them. The CDR3 covers 13 residues. The chain's CDR3 is CASSLAGISGYTF. CDR3 nucleotide sequence: TGTGCCAGCAGTTTAGCAGGGATTAGTGGCTACACCTTC.

CDR3 residues: CSVASRPGGNYGYTF. In nucleotides, the CDR3 is TGCAGTGTGGCATCCAGGCCAGGGGGTAACTATGGCTACACCTTC. V is TRBV20-1 and J is TRBJ1-2, with 7 bases that match TRBD1. With 7 bases clipped from V and 1 base from J, the junction kept 12 bases outside the gene matches. The CDR3 covers 15 residues. Germline lookup yields CDR1 DFQATT and CDR2 SNEGSKA (reference sequence).

This clonotype was seen repeatedly, ten times or more. CDR3 sequence reads: CASSLPGGEQYF. The DNA of the CDR3 is TGTGCCAGCAGTTTGCCAGGGGGCGAGCAGTACTTC. The rearrangement uses TRBV12-3 or TRBV12-4 and TRBJ2-7, with 7 bases matching TRBD1. J was trimmed by 6 bases and V by 3 bases; bases with no gene match: 2. This CDR3 region has 12 residues.

This clonotype was counted at least ten times. CDR3 region: CASSLEALVGNTIYF. The DNA for the CDR3 is TGTGCCAGCAGCTTAGAAGCTTTGGTAGGAAACACCATATATTTT. This chain joins TRBV7-2 and TRBJ1-3; no clear D gene. Germline values: CDR1 SGHTA, CDR2 FQGNSA. The CDR3 has 15 residues. V was cut by 1 base and J by 4 bases, with 11 bases left in between.

The table lists this clonotype with many counts. The chain carries TRBV5-1 and TRBJ1-2; D gene uncertain. There are 14 residues in the CDR3. Germline loops: CDR1 SGHRS, CDR2 YFSETQ. Trimming pared 0 bases from V and 5 bases from J, leaving 11 bases between. The CDR3 sequence: CASSLESQLYGYTF. The CDR3 coding sequence is TGCGCCAGCAGCTTGGAAAGCCAGCTTTATGGCTACACCTTC.

This clonotype appeared many times. V is TRBV29-1 and J is TRBJ2-7; D might be TRBD1 (6 bases). Trimming shortened V by 6 bases and J by 2 bases, and 14 bases separated the two germline ends. The CDR3 runs 13 residues. CDR1 and CDR2 from the germline V gene are SQVTM and ANQGSEA. CDR3 sequence (DNA): TGCAGCGTGGTGACAGGAGAACCCTACGAGCAGTACTTC. As protein: CSVVTGEPYEQYF.

This clonotype has at least ten counts. The chain combines TRBV7-8 with TRBJ1-1; D is ambiguous. The CDR3 loop spans 14 amino acids. The germline gives CDR1 SGHVS, CDR2 FQNEAQ. V lost 3 bases and J lost 0, with 8 bases in between. The CDR3, as DNA: TGTGCCAGCAGCTTTCAGGCGATGAACACTGAAGCTTTCTTT. The encoded protein is CASSFQAMNTEAFF.

This clonotype was seen ten or more times. V usage is TRBV27 and J usage is TRBJ2-2, with TRBD2 matching 8 bases. Germline assignment: CDR1 MNHEY and CDR2 SMNVEV (reference sequence). V gave up 7 bases and J gave up 2 bases; unmatched junction bases: 9. The CDR3 is made up of 16 amino acids. The CDR3 DNA reads TGTGCCAGCAAATTTGCGGGGGGCTTTAACACCGGGGAGCTGTTTTTT. It is translated as CASKFAGGFNTGELFF.

This clonotype has a handful of counts. This rearrangement joins TRBV19 to TRBJ1-2; D possibly corresponds to TRBD1 (5 bases). This CDR3 comprises 12 residues. Germline V lookup: CDR1 LNHDA, CDR2 SQIVND (reference sequence). The V end lost 7 bases, the J end lost 4 bases, and 10 bases lay between the germline ends. CDR3 sequence (DNA): TGTGCCAGTACTGCAGGGATCTATGGCTACACCTTC. It yields the protein CASTAGIYGYTF.